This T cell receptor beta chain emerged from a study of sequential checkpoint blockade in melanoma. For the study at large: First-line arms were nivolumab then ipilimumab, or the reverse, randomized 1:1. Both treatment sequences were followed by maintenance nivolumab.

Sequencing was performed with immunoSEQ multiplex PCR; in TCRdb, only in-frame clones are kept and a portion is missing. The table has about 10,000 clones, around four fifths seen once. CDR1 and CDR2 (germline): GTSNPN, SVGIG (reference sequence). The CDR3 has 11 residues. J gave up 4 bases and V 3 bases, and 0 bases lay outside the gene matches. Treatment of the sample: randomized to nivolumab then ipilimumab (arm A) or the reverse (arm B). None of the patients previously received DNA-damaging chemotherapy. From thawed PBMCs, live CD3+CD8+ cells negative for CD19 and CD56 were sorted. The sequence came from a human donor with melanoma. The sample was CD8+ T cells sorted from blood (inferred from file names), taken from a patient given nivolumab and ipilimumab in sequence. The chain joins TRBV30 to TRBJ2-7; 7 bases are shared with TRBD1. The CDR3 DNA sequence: TGTGCCTGGAGACAGGGGTACGAGCAGTACTTC. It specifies CAWRQGYEQYF. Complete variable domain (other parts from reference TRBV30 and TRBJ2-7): SQTIHQWPATLVQPVGSPLSLECTVEGTSNPNLYWYRQAAGRGLQLLFYSVGIGQISSEVPQNLSASRPQDRQFILSSKKLLLSDSGFYLCAWRQGYEQYFGPGTRLTVT.